One T cell receptor beta chain is described in this entry. Its antigen is not identified. The source of the sample is a study of T-cell reconstitution after alpha-beta-depleted transplantation in children. Study-wide results and limits: The study reportedly traced alpha-beta T cells about two months after transplant to several hundred expanded graft clones.

Unique molecular identifiers featured in how the TCRbeta library was prepared. TCRdb reanalysed the PCR reads using MiXCR and keeps one entry per CDR3 protein. The sample has 250,000 to 400,000 distinct CDR3 sequences, 20% to 30% seen once. The CDR3 is made up of 18 amino acids. The junction had 11 bases not matched to a gene; V was cut back by 0 bases and J by 2 bases. Germline lookup yields CDR1 MGHRA and CDR2 YSYEKL. The V and J genes are TRBV4-1 and TRBJ2-3; TRBD2 matches 7 bases. The sequence derives from a male patient between 5 and 17 years old who had a stem cell transplant for acute lymphoblastic leukemia, so the T cells may come from the graft donor. This specimen was PBMCs, mostly from graft donor cells, taken 180 days after TCRalphabeta/CD19-depleted stem cell transplant. CDR3 sequence (DNA): TGCGCCAGCAGCCAAGATGGGGGGACTACGACCCACACAGATACGCAGTATTTT. Amino acid sequence: CASSQDGGTTTHTDTQYF.